The rows below give T cell receptor beta chains drawn from one sample of a study of T cell changes during pregnancy in multiple sclerosis. The method was immunoSEQ multiplex PCR; TCRdb's version includes in-frame clones alone and lacks a portion of them. Altogether 55,000 to 70,000 clones are present, about 90% being singletons, with the ten largest covering over 1.2%. This sample comprised peripheral blood, obtained in the third trimester of pregnancy. These receptors were obtained from a female donor in good health, enrolled as a control in a pregnancy study. Both conserved end residues are part of each CDR3. D genes are given only for firm matches. Part of the rows lack a size; the others show once, few, many or a class for expanded clones.

TRBV7-3	TRBJ2-2	NA	TRBD1	CASSLISQGVRAGELFF	TGTGCCAGCAGCTTAATCAGCCAGGGGGTCCGGGCCGGGGAGCTGTTTTTT
TRBV28	TRBJ2-5	NA	NA	CASSLGQGFVETQYF	TGTGCCAGCAGTTTAGGGCAGGGATTTGTGGAGACCCAGTACTTC
TRBV5-1	TRBJ2-5	NA	TRBD2	CASSFGTSGLETQYF	TGCGCCAGCAGCTTCGGGACTAGCGGCTTAGAGACCCAGTACTTC
TRBV6-5	TRBJ2-7	NA	NA	CASRATDTGSYEQYF	TGTGCCAGCAGAGCCACCGACACTGGCTCCTACGAGCAGTACTTC
TRBV30	TRBJ1-5	NA	NA	CAWSVQSNPNQPQHF	TGTGCCTGGAGTGTACAGTCCAACCCGAATCAGCCCCAGCATTTT
TRBV5-1	TRBJ1-2	NA	TRBD1	CASSTGGSNYGYTF	TGCGCCAGCAGCACAGGGGGATCTAACTATGGCTACACCTTC
TRBV7-8	TRBJ1-5	NA	TRBD1	CASSHTGVNQPQHF	TGTGCCAGCAGCCACACAGGGGTCAATCAGCCCCAGCATTTT
TRBV7-9	TRBJ1-2	NA	TRBD1	CASRPGTETYGYTF	TGTGCCAGCAGACCCGGGACAGAAACTTATGGCTACACCTTC
TRBV9	TRBJ1-1	NA	TRBD1	CASSRGQGMNTEAFF	TGTGCCAGCAGCCGGGGACAGGGGATGAACACTGAAGCTTTCTTT
TRBV7-9	TRBJ1-5	NA	TRBD1	CASSSGQAYQPQHF	TGTGCCAGCAGCTCCGGACAGGCGTACCAGCCCCAGCATTTT
TRBV4-3	TRBJ1-2	NA	NA	CASSRSRQSVNYGYTF	TGCGCCAGCAGCCGATCCCGACAATCGGTTAACTATGGCTACACCTTC
TRBV7-9	TRBJ2-5	NA	TRBD2	CASSPGTSGTWETQYF	TGTGCCAGCAGCCCCGGGACTAGCGGGACCTGGGAGACCCAGTACTTC
TRBV7-4	TRBJ2-7	NA	TRBD1	CASSLAGQGFTYEQYF	TGTGCCAGCAGCTTAGCAGGACAGGGGTTCACCTACGAGCAGTACTTC
TRBV5-1	TRBJ2-3	NA	NA	CASSLGGRTDTQYF	TGCGCCAGCAGCTTGGGGGGCCGCACAGATACGCAGTATTTT
TRBV19	TRBJ2-5	NA	NA	CASSYIVRETQYF	TGTGCCAGCAGTTATATAGTTCGGGAGACCCAGTACTTC
TRBV29-1	TRBJ2-5	NA	NA	CSGLAVETQYF	TGCAGCGGACTGGCGGTCGAGACCCAGTACTTC
TRBV7-2	TRBJ1-2	NA	NA	CASSLGQGLYGYTF	TGTGCCAGCAGCTTAGGGCAGGGCCTCTATGGCTACACCTTC
TRBV30	TRBJ1-3	NA	NA	CARKGEGNTIYF	TGTGCCCGCAAGGGGGAAGGAAACACCATATATTTT
TRBV28	TRBJ1-1	NA	TRBD1	CASSSYRTGRNAEAFF	TGTGCCAGCAGTTCCTACCGGACAGGCCGGAACGCTGAAGCTTTCTTT
TRBV7-2	TRBJ2-1	NA	NA	CASGGGRNEQFF	TGTGCCAGCGGGGGAGGCCGCAATGAGCAGTTCTTC
TRBV7-8	TRBJ1-1	NA	NA	CASSLHQGNTEAFF	TGTGCCAGCAGCCTCCATCAGGGGAACACTGAAGCTTTCTTT
TRBV4-2	TRBJ1-4	NA	NA	CASSQAQGAPTNEKLFF	TGTGCCAGCAGCCAAGCACAAGGGGCCCCAACTAATGAAAAACTGTTTTTT
TRBV6-5	TRBJ2-7	NA	TRBD2	CASSYALAGIYEQYF	TGTGCCAGCAGTTACGCCCTAGCGGGGATCTACGAGCAGTACTTC
TRBV4-2	TRBJ2-5	NA	TRBD2	CASSQAQTSGGTPGETQYF	TGTGCCAGCAGCCAAGCTCAGACTAGCGGGGGTACCCCGGGGGAGACCCAGTACTTC
TRBV2	TRBJ2-3	NA	NA	CASDGLRESDTQYF	TGTGCCAGCGATGGTTTGAGGGAATCAGATACGCAGTATTTT
TRBV7-2	TRBJ2-7	once	TRBD2	CASSLRLAGAQYF	TGTGCCAGCAGCCTACGACTAGCGGGGGCGCAGTACTTC
TRBV11-1	TRBJ1-1	few	TRBD1	CASSPLGGQSTEAFF	TGTGCCAGCAGCCCGCTAGGGGGACAGTCCACTGAAGCTTTCTTT
TRBV7-9	TRBJ2-2	NA	NA	CASSFRGSANTGELFF	TGTGCCAGCAGCTTTAGGGGCTCGGCGAACACCGGGGAGCTGTTTTTT
TRBV10-3	TRBJ2-2	NA	NA	CAISLGPNTGELFF	TGTGCCATTTCATTGGGCCCCAACACCGGGGAGCTGTTTTTT
TRBV7-9	TRBJ1-1	NA	NA	CASTNQGFQNTEAFF	TGTGCCAGCACCAACCAGGGATTTCAGAACACTGAAGCTTTCTTT
TRBV6-6	TRBJ1-1	once	NA	CASTTTHMNTEAFF	TGTGCCAGCACCACTACCCACATGAACACTGAAGCTTTCTTT
TRBV28	TRBJ2-1	NA	NA	CASSMRPNYNEQFF	TGTGCCAGCAGTATGAGGCCGAACTACAATGAGCAGTTCTTC
TRBV2	TRBJ1-2	NA	TRBD1	CASSRQGYGYTF	TGTGCCAGCAGCAGACAGGGCTATGGCTACACCTTC
TRBV7-3	TRBJ2-2	NA	TRBD1	CASSLMGQGANPGELFF	TGTGCCAGCAGCTTGATGGGACAGGGGGCGAATCCCGGGGAGCTGTTTTTT
TRBV4-3	TRBJ1-1	NA	NA	CASSQDTVTVNTEAFF	TGCGCCAGCAGCCAAGATACAGTCACAGTGAACACTGAAGCTTTCTTT
TRBV5-1	TRBJ2-7	NA	NA	CASSLSGAKGAYEQYF	TGCGCCAGCAGCTTGAGTGGCGCCAAAGGGGCCTACGAGCAGTACTTC
TRBV9	TRBJ2-3	NA	NA	CASSVGGPDTQYF	TGTGCCAGCAGCGTCGGGGGGCCCGATACGCAGTATTTT
TRBV28	TRBJ1-1	NA	TRBD1	CASSSGQVNTEAFF	TGTGCCAGCAGTTCAGGACAGGTGAACACTGAAGCTTTCTTT
TRBV27	TRBJ2-1	once	TRBD2	CASSPQRLAGGANEQFF	TGTGCCAGCAGTCCCCAGAGGTTGGCGGGGGGGGCCAATGAGCAGTTCTTC
TRBV6-6	TRBJ1-5	once	NA	CASSYSSVYQPQHF	TGTGCCAGCAGTTACTCGAGCGTCTATCAGCCCCAGCATTTT
TRBV9	TRBJ2-2	NA	NA	CASSVLLWRGIGWELFF	TGTGCCAGCAGCGTGTTATTATGGAGAGGGATAGGATGGGAGCTGTTTTTT
TRBV2	TRBJ1-4	NA	NA	CASSPVRGNEKLFF	TGTGCCAGCTCCCCCGTGAGGGGGAATGAAAAACTGTTTTTT
TRBV10-2	TRBJ1-6	NA	TRBD1	CASSELGTGGSPLHF	TGCGCCAGCAGTGAGCTCGGGACAGGGGGTTCACCCCTCCACTTT
TRBV19	TRBJ2-7	NA	NA	CASSMETGYEQYF	TGTGCCAGTAGTATGGAGACGGGCTACGAGCAGTACTTC
TRBV2	TRBJ2-1	NA	TRBD2	CASSAQRGRSYNEQFF	TGTGCCAGCAGTGCCCAGCGGGGACGGAGTTACAATGAGCAGTTCTTC
TRBV27	TRBJ2-2	NA	TRBD2	CASTSGLAGGTNTGELFF	TGTGCCAGCACCTCGGGACTAGCGGGGGGGACGAACACCGGGGAGCTGTTTTTT
TRBV10-3	TRBJ2-7	NA	TRBD2	CAISESPGLAGGSYEQYF	TGTGCCATCAGTGAGTCGCCGGGACTAGCGGGGGGAAGCTACGAGCAGTACTTC
TRBV2	TRBJ2-1	NA	NA	CASSGGTGTLYNEQFF	TGTGCCAGCAGTGGGGGAACCGGGACACTTTACAATGAGCAGTTCTTC